These 2 T cell receptor beta chains were sequenced from one sample in a study of blood T cell repertoires in COVID-19. Generated by immunoSEQ multiplex PCR, the TCRdb table keeps only in-frame clones and is missing some. The data contain more than 200,000 clones, over 75% of them singletons. The sample comprised peripheral blood. The origin of the receptors is a human donor in a cohort sampled during active COVID-19.

The chain uses TRBV7-2 and TRBJ2-7; 7 positions agree with TRBD2. V lost 0 bases, J lost 3 bases, and 5 bases stayed unmatched. In germline, CDR1 is SGHTA, CDR2 FQGNSA. The CDR3 has 15 residues. The CDR3 loop reads CASSLAAGPDYEQYF. CDR3 nucleotides: TGTGCCAGCAGCTTAGCAGCGGGGCCGGACTACGAGCAGTACTTC. The full variable domain, rest sourced from reference TRBV7-2 and TRBJ2-7, is GAGVSQSPSNKVTEKGKDVELRCDPISGHTALYWYRQSLGQGLEFLIYFQGNSAPDKSGLPSDRFSAERTGGSVSTLTIQRTQQEDSAVYLCASSLAAGPDYEQYFGPGTRLTVT.

Points on this clone: The junction does not match germline at one end; this may be a read error. The chain employs TRBV7-7 and TRBJ2-1; 11 bases match TRBD2. The CDR3 is 16 residues long. Germline CDR1 and CDR2: SSHAT and FNYEAQ (reference sequence). The CDR3 protein is CASSLEGTSGYNEQFF. The CDR3 coding sequence is TGTGCTAGCAGCTTAGAGGGGACTAGCGGCTACAATGAGCAGTTCTTC.